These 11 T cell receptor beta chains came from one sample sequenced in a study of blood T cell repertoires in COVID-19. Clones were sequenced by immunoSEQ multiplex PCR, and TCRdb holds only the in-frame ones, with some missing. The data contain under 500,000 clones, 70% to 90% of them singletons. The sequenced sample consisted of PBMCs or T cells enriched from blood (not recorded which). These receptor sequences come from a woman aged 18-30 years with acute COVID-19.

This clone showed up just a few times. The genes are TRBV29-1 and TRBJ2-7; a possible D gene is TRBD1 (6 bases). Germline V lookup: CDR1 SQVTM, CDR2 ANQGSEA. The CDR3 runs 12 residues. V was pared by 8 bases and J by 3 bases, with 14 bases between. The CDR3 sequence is CSIWTARYEQYF. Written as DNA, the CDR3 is TGCAGCATATGGACAGCCCGCTACGAGCAGTACTTC.

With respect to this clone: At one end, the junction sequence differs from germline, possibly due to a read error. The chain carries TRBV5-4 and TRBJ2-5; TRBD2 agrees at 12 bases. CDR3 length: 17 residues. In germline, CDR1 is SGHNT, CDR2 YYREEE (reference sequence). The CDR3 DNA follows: TGTGCCAGCAGCTTGGACCCTCCGGGACTAGCGGGCCGGGCCCTAGACTTC. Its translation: CASSLDPPGLAGRALDF.

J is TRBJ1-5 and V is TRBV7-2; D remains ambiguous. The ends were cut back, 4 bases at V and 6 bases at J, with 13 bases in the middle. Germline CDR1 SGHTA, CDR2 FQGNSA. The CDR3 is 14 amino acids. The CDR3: CASSSHGGPQPQHF. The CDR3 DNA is TGTGCCAGCAGCTCTCATGGAGGGCCTCAGCCCCAGCATTTT.

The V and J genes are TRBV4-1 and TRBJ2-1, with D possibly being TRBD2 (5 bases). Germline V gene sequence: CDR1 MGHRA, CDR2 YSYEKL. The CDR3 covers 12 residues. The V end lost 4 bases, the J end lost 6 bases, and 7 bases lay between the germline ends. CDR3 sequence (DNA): TGCGCCAGCAGCCCCGGGGTCAATGAGCAGTTCTTC. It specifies CASSPGVNEQFF.

The CDR3 DNA sequence: TGCGCCAGCAGCTTGGCTACCACAGGGTTTGCAACTAATGAAAAACTGTTTTTT. Amino acids: CASSLATTGFATNEKLFF. The V gene is TRBV5-1, the J gene TRBJ1-4; D may be TRBD1 (6 bases). This CDR3 has 18 residues. The germline V gene has CDR1 SGHRS and CDR2 YFSETQ. Deletions cut 0 bases from V and 0 bases from J, with 15 bases between.

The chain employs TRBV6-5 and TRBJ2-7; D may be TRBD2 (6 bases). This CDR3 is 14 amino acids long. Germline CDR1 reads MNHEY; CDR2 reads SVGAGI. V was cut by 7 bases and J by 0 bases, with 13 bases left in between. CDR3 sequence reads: CASTKAGSSYEQYF. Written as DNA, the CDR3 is TGTGCCAGCACGAAAGCGGGTTCCTCCTACGAGCAGTACTTC.

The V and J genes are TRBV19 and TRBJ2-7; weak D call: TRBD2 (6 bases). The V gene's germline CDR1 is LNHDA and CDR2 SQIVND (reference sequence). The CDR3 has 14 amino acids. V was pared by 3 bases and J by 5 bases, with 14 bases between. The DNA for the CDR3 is TGTGCCAGTAGTATGCCGGGACTCATTAACGAGCAGTACTTC. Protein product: CASSMPGLINEQYF.

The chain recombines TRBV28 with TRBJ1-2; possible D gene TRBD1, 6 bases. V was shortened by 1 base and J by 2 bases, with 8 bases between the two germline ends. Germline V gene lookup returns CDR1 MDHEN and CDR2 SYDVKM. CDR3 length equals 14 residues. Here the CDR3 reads CASSLSTGNYGYTF. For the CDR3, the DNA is TGTGCCAGCAGTTTATCTACAGGGAACTATGGCTACACCTTC.

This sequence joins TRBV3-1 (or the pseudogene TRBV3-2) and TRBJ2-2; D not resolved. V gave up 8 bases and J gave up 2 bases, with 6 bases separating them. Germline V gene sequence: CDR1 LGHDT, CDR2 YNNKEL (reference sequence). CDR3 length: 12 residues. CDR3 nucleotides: TGTGCCAGCCGTGTTAACACCGGGGAGCTGTTTTTT. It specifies CASRVNTGELFF.

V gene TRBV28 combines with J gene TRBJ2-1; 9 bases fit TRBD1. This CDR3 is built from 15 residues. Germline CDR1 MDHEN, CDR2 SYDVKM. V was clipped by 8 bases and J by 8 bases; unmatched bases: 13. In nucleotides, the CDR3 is TGTGCCAGCGTCTTCACAGGGGGCAAGTACGATGAGCAGTTCTTC. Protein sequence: CASVFTGGKYDEQFF.

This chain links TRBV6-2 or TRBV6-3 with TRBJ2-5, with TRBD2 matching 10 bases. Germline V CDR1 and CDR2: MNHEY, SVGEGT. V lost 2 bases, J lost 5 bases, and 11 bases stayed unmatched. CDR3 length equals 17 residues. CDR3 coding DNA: TGTGCCAGCAGTTACATGGCTAGCGGGAGCGGTACGGAGACCCAGTACTTC. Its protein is CASSYMASGSGTETQYF.